The source of this T cell receptor (beta chain) is a study of blood T cell repertoires in COVID-19. Study-level background: T cells, B-cell-depleted T cells, or PBMCs provided the cDNA or gDNA that served as material.

The CDR3 spans 14 residues. Germline V gives CDR1 MNHEY, CDR2 SVGAGI. V gave up 0 bases and J gave up 12 bases, with 18 bases separating them. There are a few counts of this clone. Authors' analysis steps: Amplification with reference gene primers provided the estimates of nucleated cell counts. Some clones are missing from TCRdb's copy, which holds only in-frame ones; the method was immunoSEQ multiplex PCR. Clone size and V and J calls were adopted from that table, with D and trimming inferred from the DNA. The sample shows around 180,000 clones, 70% to 90% of them seen only once. The J gene is TRBJ2-7, the V gene TRBV6-5; D is perhaps TRBD2 (5 bases). The receptor was isolated from a man aged 60 to 69 with acute or convalescent COVID-19. Sequenced sample: peripheral blood. The CDR3 DNA reads as TGTGCCAGCAGTTACTCTCAAATGGAGGCATTGAGGTACTTC. This gives the protein CASSYSQMEALRYF.